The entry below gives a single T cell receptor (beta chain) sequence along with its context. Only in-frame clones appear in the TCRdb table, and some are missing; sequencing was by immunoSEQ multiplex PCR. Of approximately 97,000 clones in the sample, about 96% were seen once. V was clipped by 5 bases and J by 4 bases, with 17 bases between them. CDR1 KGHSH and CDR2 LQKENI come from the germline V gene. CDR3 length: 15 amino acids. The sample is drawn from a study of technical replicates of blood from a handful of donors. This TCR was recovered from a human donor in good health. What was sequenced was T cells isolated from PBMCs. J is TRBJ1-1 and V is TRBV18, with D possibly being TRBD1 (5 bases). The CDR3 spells CASSTNRFSGTEAFF. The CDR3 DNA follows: TGTGCCAGCTCAACAAACAGGTTCTCCGGCACTGAAGCTTTCTTT.